The 5 T cell receptor beta chains given below trace back to one sample, sequenced in a study of CD8 T cells in ankylosing spondylitis. TCRdb processed the 5' RACE reads anew with MiXCR; each CDR3 protein has one entry. The repertoire holds 200,000 to 300,000 distinct CDR3 sequences, roughly a tenth seen once, with less than 3% in the top ten. The sequencing input was blood, either unsorted or a sorted T cell fraction (not recorded which). The source of these receptors is a male donor with ankylosing spondylitis or in good health (not recorded which).

This clonotype was detected a few times. The chain combines TRBV4-2 with TRBJ1-3; D unresolved. The CDR3 is 16 residues long. Germline CDR1 LGHNA, CDR2 YNFKEQ. V lost 1 base and J lost 4, with 14 bases in between. For the CDR3, the DNA is TGTGCCAGCAGCCAAGCGAGTATAGACCGGGGAAACACCATATATTTT. It specifies CASSQASIDRGNTIYF.

This clonotype was observed many times. This CDR3 is CASSSLGGKDGYTF. The CDR3 nucleotides read TGCGCCAGCAGCTCCCTCGGGGGGAAGGATGGCTACACCTTC. V is TRBV5-1 and J is TRBJ1-2; TRBD1 might be the D (5 bases). CDR3 length: 14 residues. Germline CDR1 reads SGHRS; CDR2 reads YFSETQ. V was pared by 3 bases and J by 6 bases, with 15 bases between.

This chain links TRBV29-1 with TRBJ2-3; D gene ambiguous. The germline gives CDR1 SQVTM, CDR2 ANQGSEA. This CDR3 has 13 amino acids. V was pared by 5 bases and J by 2 bases, with 11 bases between. DNA of the CDR3: TGCAGCGTTTGCTCGCTCCTCACAGATACGCAGTATTTT. Encoded protein: CSVCSLLTDTQYF.

The chain joins TRBV29-1 to TRBJ1-5; D perhaps matches TRBD1 (6 bases). The CDR3 is 14 amino acids. The germline gives CDR1 SQVTM, CDR2 ANQGSEA. The V end lost 5 bases, the J end lost 5 bases, and 16 bases lay between the germline ends. The CDR3 coding sequence is TGCAGCGTTCTCACAGGGATGAGGGATCAGCCCCAGCATTTT. Its protein product is CSVLTGMRDQPQHF.

This clonotype was seen repeatedly, ten times or more. One junction end does not reproduce the germline sequence, and a read error may be involved. This chain's CDR3 is CASSLAGSSYEQYF. The CDR3 bases are TGCGCCAGCAGCTTGGCCGGAAGCTCCTACGAGCAGTACTTC. The chain uses TRBV11-2 and TRBJ2-7; D is ambiguous. The CDR3 sequence is 14 residues long. Per germline, CDR1 SGHAT and CDR2 FQNNGV.